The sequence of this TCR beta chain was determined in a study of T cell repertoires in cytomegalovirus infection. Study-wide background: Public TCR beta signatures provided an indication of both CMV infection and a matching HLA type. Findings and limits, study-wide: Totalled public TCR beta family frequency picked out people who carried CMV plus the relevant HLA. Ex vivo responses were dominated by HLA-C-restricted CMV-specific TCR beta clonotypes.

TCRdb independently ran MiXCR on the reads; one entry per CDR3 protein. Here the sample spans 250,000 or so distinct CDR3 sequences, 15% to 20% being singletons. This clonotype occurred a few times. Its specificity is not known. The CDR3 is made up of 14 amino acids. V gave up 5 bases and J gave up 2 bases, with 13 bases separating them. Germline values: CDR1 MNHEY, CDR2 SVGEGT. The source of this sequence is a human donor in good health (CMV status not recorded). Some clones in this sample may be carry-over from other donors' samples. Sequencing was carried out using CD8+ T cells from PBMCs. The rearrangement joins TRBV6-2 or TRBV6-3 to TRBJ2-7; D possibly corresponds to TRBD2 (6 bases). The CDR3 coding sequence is TGTGCCAGCAGTGACCGACTAGAAACCTACGAGCAGTACTTC. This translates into CASSDRLETYEQYF.